The rows below give T cell receptor beta chains drawn from one sample of a study of early T cells in non-severe SARS-CoV-2 infection. TCRdb re-analysed the 5' RACE reads in MiXCR, keeping a single row per CDR3 protein. The sample has 70,000 to 95,000 distinct CDR3 sequences, over 9% seen once; the top ten hold 4.5% to 5%. Source material: whole blood. These receptors all stem from an adult who was a healthcare worker with PCR-confirmed SARS-CoV-2 infection or an uninfected control (not recorded which). The CDR3 runs from the conserved cysteine through the conserved F or W. A D gene is named only where the DNA matches it firmly. Clone size is shown for a subset of rows, as once, few, many or a class of expanded clone.

j_call: TRBJ2-1
d_call: .
v_call: TRBV20-1
clone_size: many
cdr3_nt: TGCAGTGCTAGGGAGGCCGGGGTCCAGGCCTACAATGAGCAGTTCTTC
cdr3_aa: CSAREAGVQAYNEQFF

j_call: TRBJ2-1
d_call: TRBD2
v_call: TRBV27
clone_size: many
cdr3_nt: TGTGCCAGCAGCCCCGGGGTAGCGGGCTACAATGAGCAGTTCTTC
cdr3_aa: CASSPGVAGYNEQFF

j_call: TRBJ2-5
d_call: TRBD1
v_call: TRBV2
clone_size: many
cdr3_nt: TGTGCCAGCGGGGAACAGGGGTCTTCGGTCGAGACCCAGTACTTC
cdr3_aa: CASGEQGSSVETQYF

j_call: TRBJ2-1
d_call: .
v_call: TRBV5-1
clone_size: few
cdr3_nt: TGCGCCAGCAGCCCCCGAACGCATAATGAGCAGTTCTTC
cdr3_aa: CASSPRTHNEQFF

j_call: TRBJ2-2
d_call: .
v_call: TRBV2
clone_size: many
cdr3_nt: TGTGCCAGCAGTGAGGCGAGTAACACCGGGGAGCTGTTTTTT
cdr3_aa: CASSEASNTGELFF

j_call: TRBJ1-4
d_call: .
v_call: TRBV2
clone_size: few
cdr3_nt: TGTGCCAGCAGTGATCGGGCTAGACAAGAAAAACTGTTTTTT
cdr3_aa: CASSDRARQEKLFF

j_call: TRBJ2-7
d_call: TRBD2
v_call: TRBV7-9
clone_size: few
cdr3_nt: TGTGCCAGCAGCTTAGGACTAGCGGGAGGTGTATATGACGAGCAGTACTTC
cdr3_aa: CASSLGLAGGVYDEQYF

j_call: TRBJ2-3
d_call: TRBD2
v_call: TRBV20-1
clone_size: many
cdr3_nt: TGCAGTGCTAGGGCATCTAGCGGGAGGATGTCAGATACGCAGTATTTT
cdr3_aa: CSARASSGRMSDTQYF

j_call: TRBJ2-1
d_call: .
v_call: TRBV5-5
clone_size: .
cdr3_nt: TGTGCCAGCAGCTTGGGTAGCAGGAGGGAGAATGAGCAGTTCTTC
cdr3_aa: CASSLGSRRENEQFF

j_call: TRBJ1-2
d_call: .
v_call: TRBV28
clone_size: .
cdr3_nt: TGTGCCAGCACCTCCCCCGGACGGGGGAACTATGGCTACACCTTC
cdr3_aa: CASTSPGRGNYGYTF

j_call: TRBJ1-4
d_call: TRBD1
v_call: TRBV19
clone_size: .
cdr3_nt: TGTGCCAGTACATCCGGGACAGGGACTACAACTAATGAAAAACTGTTTTTT
cdr3_aa: CASTSGTGTTTNEKLFF

j_call: TRBJ2-7
d_call: .
v_call: TRBV2
clone_size: .
cdr3_nt: TGTGCCAGCACCCCGAACCCTTACGAGCAGTACTTC
cdr3_aa: CASTPNPYEQYF

j_call: TRBJ2-1
d_call: .
v_call: TRBV11-2
clone_size: many
cdr3_nt: TGTGCCAGCAGCTTCGGGGGATACTACAATGAGCAGTTCTTC
cdr3_aa: CASSFGGYYNEQFF

j_call: TRBJ2-7
d_call: TRBD1
v_call: TRBV9
clone_size: few
cdr3_nt: TGTGCCAGCAGCCCCAGGACAGGGTTAGACGAGCAGTACTTC
cdr3_aa: CASSPRTGLDEQYF

j_call: TRBJ2-3
d_call: .
v_call: TRBV4-1
clone_size: many
cdr3_nt: TGCGCCAGCAGCCAACGCATGAGGGATACGCAGTATTTT
cdr3_aa: CASSQRMRDTQYF

j_call: TRBJ2-7
d_call: TRBD1
v_call: TRBV3-1
clone_size: many
cdr3_nt: TGTGCCAGCAGCCAGCTTCATTCGGGACAGGGGATCAAGCAGTACTTC
cdr3_aa: CASSQLHSGQGIKQYF

j_call: TRBJ2-7
d_call: TRBD2
v_call: TRBV28
clone_size: many
cdr3_nt: TGTGCCAGCAGTATGCCCCGGAGCGGGAGAACCTACGAGCAGTACTTC
cdr3_aa: CASSMPRSGRTYEQYF